This TCR beta chain was identified during a study of blood T cell repertoires in COVID-19. Clones were sequenced by immunoSEQ multiplex PCR, and TCRdb holds only the in-frame ones, with some missing. The sample shows about 140,000 clones, over 70% of them seen only once. Germline V gene sequence: CDR1 LGHNA, CDR2 YNFKEQ. Trimming removed 5 bases at V and 2 bases at J, with 9 bases between. The length of the CDR3 is 14 residues. The clonotype comes from a man between 65 and 85 years old who had been exposed to COVID-19. The gene calls are TRBV4-2 and TRBJ2-2; maybe TRBD2 (6 bases). Specimen: PBMCs or T cells enriched from blood (not recorded which). The CDR3 nucleotides read TGTGCCAGCAGCAAAGGGACTAACACCGGGGAGCTGTTTTTT. Its protein product is CASSKGTNTGELFF.